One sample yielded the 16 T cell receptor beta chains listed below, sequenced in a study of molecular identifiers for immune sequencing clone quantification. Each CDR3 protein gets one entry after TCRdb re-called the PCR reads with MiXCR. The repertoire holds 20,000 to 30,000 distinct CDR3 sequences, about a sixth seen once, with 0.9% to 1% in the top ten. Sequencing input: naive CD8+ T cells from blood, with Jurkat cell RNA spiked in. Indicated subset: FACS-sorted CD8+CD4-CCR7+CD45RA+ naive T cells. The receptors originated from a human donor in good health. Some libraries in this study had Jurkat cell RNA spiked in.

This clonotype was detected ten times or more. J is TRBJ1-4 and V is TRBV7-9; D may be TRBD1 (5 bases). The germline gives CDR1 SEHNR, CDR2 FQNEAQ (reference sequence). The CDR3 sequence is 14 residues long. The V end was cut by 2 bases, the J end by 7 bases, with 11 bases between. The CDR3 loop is CASSLKGLGEKLFF. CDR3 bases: TGTGCCAGCAGCTTAAAGGGGCTGGGTGAAAAACTGTTTTTT.

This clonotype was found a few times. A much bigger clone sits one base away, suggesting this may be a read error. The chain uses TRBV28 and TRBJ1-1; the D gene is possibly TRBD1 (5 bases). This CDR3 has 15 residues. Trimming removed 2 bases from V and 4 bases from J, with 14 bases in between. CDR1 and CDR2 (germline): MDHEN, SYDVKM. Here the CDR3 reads CASSLMGGTGTEAFF. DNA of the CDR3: TGTGCCAGCAGTTTAATGGGGGGGACGGGCACTGAAGCTTTCTTT.

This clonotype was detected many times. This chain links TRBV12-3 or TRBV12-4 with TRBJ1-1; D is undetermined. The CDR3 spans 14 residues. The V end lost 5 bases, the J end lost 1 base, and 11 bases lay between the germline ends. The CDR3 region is CASSLGWGNTEAFF. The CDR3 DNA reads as TGTGCCAGCAGTCTGGGATGGGGGAACACTGAAGCTTTCTTT.

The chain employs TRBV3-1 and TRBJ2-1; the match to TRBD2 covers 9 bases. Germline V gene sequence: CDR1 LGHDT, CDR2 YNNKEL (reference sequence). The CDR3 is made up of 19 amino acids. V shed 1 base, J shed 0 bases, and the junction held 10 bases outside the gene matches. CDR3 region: CASSQGSRLAGFSYNEQFF. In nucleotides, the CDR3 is TGTGCCAGCAGCCAAGGGTCTCGGCTAGCGGGATTCTCCTACAATGAGCAGTTCTTC.

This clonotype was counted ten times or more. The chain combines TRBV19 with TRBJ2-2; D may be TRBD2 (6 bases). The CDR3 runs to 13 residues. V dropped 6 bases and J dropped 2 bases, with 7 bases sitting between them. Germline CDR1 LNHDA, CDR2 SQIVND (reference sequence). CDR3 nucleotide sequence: TGTGCCAGTAGCGGACTAAACACCGGGGAGCTGTTTTTT. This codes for CASSGLNTGELFF. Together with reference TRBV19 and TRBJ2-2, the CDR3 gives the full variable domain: DGGITQSPKYLFRKEGQNVTLSCEQNLNHDAMYWYRQDPGQGLRLIYYSQIVNDFQKGDIAEGYSVSREKKESFPLTVTSAQKNPTAFYLCASSGLNTGELFFGEGSRLTVL.

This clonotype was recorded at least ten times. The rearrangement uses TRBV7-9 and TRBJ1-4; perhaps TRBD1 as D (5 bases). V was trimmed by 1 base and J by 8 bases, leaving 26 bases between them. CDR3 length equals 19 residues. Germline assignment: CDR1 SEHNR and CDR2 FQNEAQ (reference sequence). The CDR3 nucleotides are TGTGCCAGCAGCTTAGAGGCTGCAGGGCAGGATCCCCAGCGCGAAAAACTGTTTTTT. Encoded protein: CASSLEAAGQDPQREKLFF.

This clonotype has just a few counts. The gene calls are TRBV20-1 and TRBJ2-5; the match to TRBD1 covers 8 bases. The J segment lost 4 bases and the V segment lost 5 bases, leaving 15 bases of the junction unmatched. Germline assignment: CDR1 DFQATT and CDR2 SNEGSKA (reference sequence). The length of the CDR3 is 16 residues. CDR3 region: CSAEGLGQGRGETQYF. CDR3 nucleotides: TGCAGTGCTGAAGGCCTAGGACAGGGAAGAGGAGAGACCCAGTACTTC.

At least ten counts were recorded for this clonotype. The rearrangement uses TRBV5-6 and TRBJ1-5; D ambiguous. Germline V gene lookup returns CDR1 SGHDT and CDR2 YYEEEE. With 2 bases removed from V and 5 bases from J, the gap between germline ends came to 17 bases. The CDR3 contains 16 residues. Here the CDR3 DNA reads TGTGCCAGCAGCTTAGTGAGGCTGGGAAGGGATCAGCCCCAGCATTTT. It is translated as CASSLVRLGRDQPQHF. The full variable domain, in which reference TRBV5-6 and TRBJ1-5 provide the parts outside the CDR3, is DAGVTQSPTHLIKTRGQQVTLRCSPKSGHDTVSWYQQALGQGPQFIFQYYEEEERQRGNFPDRFSGHQFPNYSSELNVNALLLGDSALYLCASSLVRLGRDQPQHFGDGTRLSIL.

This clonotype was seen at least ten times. The CDR3 loop reads CASSQDQRYEQYF. The CDR3 nucleotides are TGCGCCAGCAGCCAAGATCAGAGGTACGAGCAGTACTTC. V usage is TRBV4-1 and J usage is TRBJ2-7; D gene unclear. The V end lost 0 bases, the J end lost 4 bases, and 7 bases lay between the germline ends. CDR3 size: 13 residues. From germline, CDR1 is MGHRA and CDR2 YSYEKL.

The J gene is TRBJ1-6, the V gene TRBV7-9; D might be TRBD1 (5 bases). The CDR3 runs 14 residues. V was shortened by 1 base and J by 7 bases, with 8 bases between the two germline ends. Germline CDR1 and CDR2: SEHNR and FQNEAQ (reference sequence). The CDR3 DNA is TGTGCCAGCAGCTTAGGAGGGGTAAATTCACCCCTCCACTTT. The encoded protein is CASSLGGVNSPLHF.

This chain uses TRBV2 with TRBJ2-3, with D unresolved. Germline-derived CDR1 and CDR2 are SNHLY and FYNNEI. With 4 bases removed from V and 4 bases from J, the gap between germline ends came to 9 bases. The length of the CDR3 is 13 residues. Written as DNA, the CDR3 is TGTGCCAGCAGTGTACGGGTCGCAGATACGCAGTATTTT. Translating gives CASSVRVADTQYF.

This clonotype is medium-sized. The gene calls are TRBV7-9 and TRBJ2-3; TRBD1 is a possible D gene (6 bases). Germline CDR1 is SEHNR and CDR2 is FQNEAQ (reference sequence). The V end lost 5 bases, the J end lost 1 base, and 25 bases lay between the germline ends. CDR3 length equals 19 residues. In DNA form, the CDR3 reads TGTGCCAGCAGCCATCCGTTCGAACCCGGGACATCCGGCACAGATACGCAGTATTTT. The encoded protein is CASSHPFEPGTSGTDTQYF. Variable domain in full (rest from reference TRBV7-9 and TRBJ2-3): DTGVSQNPRHKITKRGQNVTFRCDPISEHNRLYWYRQTLGQGPEFLTYFQNEAQLEKSRLLSDRFSAERPKGSFSTLEIQRTEQGDSAMYLCASSHPFEPGTSGTDTQYFGPGTRLTVL.

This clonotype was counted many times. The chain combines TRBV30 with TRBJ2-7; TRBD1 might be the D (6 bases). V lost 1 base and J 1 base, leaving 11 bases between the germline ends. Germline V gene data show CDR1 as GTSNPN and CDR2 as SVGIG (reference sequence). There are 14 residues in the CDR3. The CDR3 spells CAWSGGRGSYEQYF. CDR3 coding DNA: TGTGCCTGGAGTGGGGGCAGGGGATCCTACGAGCAGTACTTC.

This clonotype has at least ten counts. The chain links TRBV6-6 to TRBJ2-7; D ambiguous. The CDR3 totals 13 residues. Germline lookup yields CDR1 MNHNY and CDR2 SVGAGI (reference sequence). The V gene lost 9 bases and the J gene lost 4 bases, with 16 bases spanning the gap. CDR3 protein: CASGPTGRYEQYF. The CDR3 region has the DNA TGTGCCAGTGGGCCCACGGGCCGTTACGAGCAGTACTTC.

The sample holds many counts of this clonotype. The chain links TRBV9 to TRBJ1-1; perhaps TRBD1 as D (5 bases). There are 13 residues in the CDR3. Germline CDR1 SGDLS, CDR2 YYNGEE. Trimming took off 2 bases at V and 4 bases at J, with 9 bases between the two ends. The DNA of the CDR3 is TGTGCCAGCAGCGTCATGCAGGGCACTGAAGCTTTCTTT. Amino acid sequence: CASSVMQGTEAFF.

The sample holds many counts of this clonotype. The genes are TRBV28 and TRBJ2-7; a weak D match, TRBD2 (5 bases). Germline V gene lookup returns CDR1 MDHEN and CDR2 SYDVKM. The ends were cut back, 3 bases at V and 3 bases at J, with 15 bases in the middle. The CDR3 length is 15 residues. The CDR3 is CASSFRSQAGYEQYF. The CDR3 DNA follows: TGTGCCAGCAGTTTTCGGAGCCAGGCGGGCTACGAGCAGTACTTC.